Here is one T cell receptor (beta chain) with its context. The antigen is undetermined. The entry originates in a study of somatic mutations in cytotoxic T cells in rheumatoid arthritis. Across the whole study: A roughly 32 ml EDTA sample of patient blood was drawn right after diagnosis, before any treatment.

Generated by immunoSEQ multiplex PCR, the TCRdb table keeps only in-frame clones and is missing some. In the table there are 4,000 to 5,500 clones, roughly 86% of which are singletons. Study-wide results and caveats: CD8+ T-cell clonality did not differ significantly between rheumatoid arthritis patients and age-matched healthy controls. The CD8+ clonality of rheumatoid arthritis patients increased with age, whereas that of healthy controls did not.

Losses at the gene ends were 5 bases for V and 5 bases for J; bases not matched to a gene: 4. Germline values: CDR1 MNHEY, CDR2 SVGAGI. CDR3 length equals 15 residues. This TCR was sampled from a woman aged 45 to 65 with rheumatoid arthritis. V usage is TRBV6-5 and J usage is TRBJ2-1; 12 bases agree with TRBD2. Sequences were obtained from CD8+ T cells sorted from blood. In DNA form, the CDR3 reads TGTGCCAGCAGTCCACTAGCGGGGGGCCACAATGAGCAGTTCTTC. Translated, it gives CASSPLAGGHNEQFF.